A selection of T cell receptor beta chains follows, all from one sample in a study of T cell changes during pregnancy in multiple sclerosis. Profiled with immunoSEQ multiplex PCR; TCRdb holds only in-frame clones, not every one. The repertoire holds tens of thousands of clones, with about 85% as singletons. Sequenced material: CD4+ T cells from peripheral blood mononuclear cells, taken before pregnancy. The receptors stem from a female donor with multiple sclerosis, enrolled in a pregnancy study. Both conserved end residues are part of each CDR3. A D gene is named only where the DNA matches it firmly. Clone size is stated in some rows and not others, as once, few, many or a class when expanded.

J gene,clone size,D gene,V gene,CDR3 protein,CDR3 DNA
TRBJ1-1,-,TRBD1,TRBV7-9,CASSVDRGSTEAFF,TGTGCCAGCAGCGTAGACAGGGGGTCCACTGAAGCTTTCTTT
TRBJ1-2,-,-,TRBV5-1,CASSPDIYGYTF,TGCGCCAGCAGCCCGGACATCTATGGCTACACCTTC
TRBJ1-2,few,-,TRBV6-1,CASSPSPGYGYTF,TGTGCCAGCAGCCCTTCCCCCGGCTATGGCTACACCTTC
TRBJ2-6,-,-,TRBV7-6,CASSLEALTNSGANVLTF,TGTGCCAGCAGCTTAGAAGCCCTAACGAACTCTGGGGCCAACGTCCTGACTTTC
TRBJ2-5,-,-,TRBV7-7,CASSLGQSLGETQYF,TGTGCCAGCAGCCTAGGACAGAGCCTAGGGGAGACCCAGTACTTC
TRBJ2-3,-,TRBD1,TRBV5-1,CASSLEVTGAYTDTQYF,TGCGCCAGCAGCTTGGAGGTGACAGGGGCCTACACAGATACGCAGTATTTT
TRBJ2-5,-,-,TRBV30,CAWSDGQIWYQETQYF,TGTGCCTGGAGTGACGGACAAATTTGGTACCAAGAGACCCAGTACTTC
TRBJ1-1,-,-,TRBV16,CASSQSELTEAFF,TGTGCCAGCAGCCAATCGGAGTTGACTGAAGCTTTCTTT
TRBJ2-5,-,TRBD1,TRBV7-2,CASSPRGRTQETQYF,TGTGCCAGCAGCCCCAGGGGGCGCACCCAAGAGACCCAGTACTTC
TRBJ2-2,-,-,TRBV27,CASSFFPGRTGELFF,TGTGCCAGCAGTTTTTTCCCAGGGCGGACCGGGGAGCTGTTTTTT
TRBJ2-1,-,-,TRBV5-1,CASSNSPKGKGEQFF,TGCGCCAGCAGCAATTCACCGAAGGGGAAGGGGGAGCAGTTCTTC
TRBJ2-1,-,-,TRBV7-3,CASGLAPPTNEQFF,TGTGCCAGCGGGCTAGCCCCACCCACGAATGAGCAGTTCTTC
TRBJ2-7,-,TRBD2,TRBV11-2,CASSRTSGSTYEQYF,TGTGCCAGCAGCCGGACTAGCGGGAGCACCTACGAGCAGTACTTC
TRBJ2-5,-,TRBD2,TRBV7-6,CASSPKAGYQETQYF,TGTGCCAGCAGCCCCAAAGCGGGGTACCAAGAGACCCAGTACTTC
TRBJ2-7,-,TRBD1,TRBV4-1,CASSQSPDRGFLRLVEQYF,TGCGCCAGCAGTCAGTCTCCGGACAGGGGGTTTTTAAGACTGGTCGAGCAGTACTTC
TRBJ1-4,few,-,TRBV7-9,CASSFGGEWNEKLFF,TGTGCCAGCAGCTTCGGGGGGGAATGGAATGAAAAACTGTTTTTT
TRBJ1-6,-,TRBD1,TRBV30,CAWSVRTGLNSPLHF,TGTGCCTGGAGTGTAAGGACAGGGTTGAATTCACCCCTCCACTTT
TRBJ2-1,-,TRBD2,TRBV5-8,CASSLEGLAGNYNEQFF,TGTGCCAGCAGCTTGGAGGGACTAGCGGGTAACTACAATGAGCAGTTCTTC
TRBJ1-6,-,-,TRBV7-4,CASSLILGGGFYNSPLHF,TGTGCCAGCAGCTTAATCTTGGGGGGGGGCTTTTATAATTCACCCCTCCACTTT
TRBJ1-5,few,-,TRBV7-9,CASSIMGGDQPQHF,TGTGCCAGCAGCATTATGGGAGGGGACCAGCCCCAGCATTTT
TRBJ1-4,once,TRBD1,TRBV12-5,CASGLAGGNEKLFF,TGTGCTAGTGGTTTGGCAGGGGGAAATGAAAAACTGTTTTTT
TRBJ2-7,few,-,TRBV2,CASSVWQGTLGSSYEQYF,TGTGCCAGCAGTGTTTGGCAGGGGACCCTTGGGAGCTCCTACGAGCAGTACTTC
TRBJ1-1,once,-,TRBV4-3,CASSLYAGGGNTEAFF,TGCGCCAGCAGCCTATACGCAGGAGGAGGAAACACTGAAGCTTTCTTT
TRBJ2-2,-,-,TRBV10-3,CAISLGLGNTGELFF,TGTGCCATCAGTCTGGGCCTTGGGAACACCGGGGAGCTGTTTTTT
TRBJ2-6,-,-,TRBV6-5,CASSYRRSSGANVLTF,TGTGCCAGCAGTTACAGGCGGAGCTCTGGGGCCAACGTCCTGACTTTC
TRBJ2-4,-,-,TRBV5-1,CASSLLSSLVGQNIQYF,TGCGCCAGCAGCTTGCTTTCGTCACTAGTCGGGCAAAACATTCAGTACTTC
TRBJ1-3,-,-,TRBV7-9,CASSFAAVSGNTIYF,TGTGCCAGCAGCTTTGCAGCGGTCTCTGGAAACACCATATATTTT
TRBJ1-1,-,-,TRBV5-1,CASSPGLTNTEAFF,TGCGCCAGCAGCCCCGGACTGACGAACACTGAAGCTTTCTTT
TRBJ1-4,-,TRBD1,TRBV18,CASSLQGNEKLFF,TGTGCCAGCTCATTACAGGGGAATGAAAAACTGTTTTTT
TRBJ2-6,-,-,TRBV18,CASSPQGSGANVLTF,TGTGCCAGCTCACCCCAGGGTTCTGGGGCCAACGTCCTGACTTTC